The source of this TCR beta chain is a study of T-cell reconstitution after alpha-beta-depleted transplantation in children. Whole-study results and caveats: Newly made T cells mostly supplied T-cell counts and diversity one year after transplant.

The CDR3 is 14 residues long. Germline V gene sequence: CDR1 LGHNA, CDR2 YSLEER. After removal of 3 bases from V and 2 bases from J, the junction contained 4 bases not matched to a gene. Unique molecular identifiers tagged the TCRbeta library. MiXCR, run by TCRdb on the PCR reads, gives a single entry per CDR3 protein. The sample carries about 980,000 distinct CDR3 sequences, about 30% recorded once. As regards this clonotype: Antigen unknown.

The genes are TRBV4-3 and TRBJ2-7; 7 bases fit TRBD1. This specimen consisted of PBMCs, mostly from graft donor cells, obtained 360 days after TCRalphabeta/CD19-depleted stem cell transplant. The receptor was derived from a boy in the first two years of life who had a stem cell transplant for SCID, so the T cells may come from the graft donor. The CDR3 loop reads CASSQRGPPYEQYF. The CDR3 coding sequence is TGCGCCAGCAGCCAGAGGGGGCCCCCCTACGAGCAGTACTTC.